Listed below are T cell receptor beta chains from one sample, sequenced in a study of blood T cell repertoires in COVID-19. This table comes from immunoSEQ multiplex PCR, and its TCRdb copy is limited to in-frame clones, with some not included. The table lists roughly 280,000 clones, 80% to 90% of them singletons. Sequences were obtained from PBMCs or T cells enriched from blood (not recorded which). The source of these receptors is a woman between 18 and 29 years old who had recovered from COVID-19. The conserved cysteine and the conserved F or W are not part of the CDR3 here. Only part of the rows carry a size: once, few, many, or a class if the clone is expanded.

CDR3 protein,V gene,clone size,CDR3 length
ASKLQPGRANEKLF,TRBV19,once,14
ASERETNYGYT,TRBV19,once,11
ASSPPGTIKETQY,TRBV18,-,13
ASSQGPPEQGESEAF,TRBV4-1,-,15
ASSELNDQPQH,TRBV12-3/TRBV12-4,-,11
ASSLWAQGNTIY,TRBV5-8,-,12
SVTRGGVDGYT,TRBV29-1,once,11
ASSEVQGYVGGELF,TRBV6-1,once,14
ASSQGQVGAKIGTGELF,TRBV5-1,-,17
ATSPGLPSLRNEQF,TRBV15,-,14
ASSLWDRGTDTQY,TRBV5-4,-,13
ASSPFAGADQPQH,TRBV18,-,13
ASSQGWDSPLH,TRBV5-1,-,11
ASKNSNSNEQF,TRBV28,-,11
ASSLIQGYTDTQY,TRBV7-8,-,13
ASHFNTQIRSSYNSPLH,TRBV5-1,-,17
ASSPEGQGYNEQF,TRBV5-5,-,13
ASSFLAGQQPQH,TRBV7-7,-,12
ASSFSGGANEQY,TRBV5-8,few,12
ASSIPSTVGNTGELF,TRBV19,-,15
ASSRRQEPSYEQY,TRBV7-2,-,13
ASTEFGSVRETQY,TRBV25-1,-,13
ASSGVRVEAF,TRBV28,-,10
ASSTRQGARTGYT,TRBV3-1/TRBV3-2,-,13
ASSSRTGSVGEKLF,TRBV5-1,-,14
ASSAPPGTISGNTIY,TRBV7-9,-,15
ASSQIIFESPLH,TRBV6-4,-,12
ASSREKGVGEAF,TRBV7-6,-,12
ASSRAGRNYGYT,TRBV5-1,-,12
ASSPGRGILMNTEAF,TRBV5-1,-,15
ASSFGQLTEAF,TRBV27,few,11
ASSIRGRDTEAF,TRBV19,once,12
ASSPRGLTNEKLF,TRBV3-1/TRBV3-2,-,13
ASSWASGRKNTEAF,TRBV7-6,-,14
ASSRLPGGYNEQF,TRBV5-8,-,13